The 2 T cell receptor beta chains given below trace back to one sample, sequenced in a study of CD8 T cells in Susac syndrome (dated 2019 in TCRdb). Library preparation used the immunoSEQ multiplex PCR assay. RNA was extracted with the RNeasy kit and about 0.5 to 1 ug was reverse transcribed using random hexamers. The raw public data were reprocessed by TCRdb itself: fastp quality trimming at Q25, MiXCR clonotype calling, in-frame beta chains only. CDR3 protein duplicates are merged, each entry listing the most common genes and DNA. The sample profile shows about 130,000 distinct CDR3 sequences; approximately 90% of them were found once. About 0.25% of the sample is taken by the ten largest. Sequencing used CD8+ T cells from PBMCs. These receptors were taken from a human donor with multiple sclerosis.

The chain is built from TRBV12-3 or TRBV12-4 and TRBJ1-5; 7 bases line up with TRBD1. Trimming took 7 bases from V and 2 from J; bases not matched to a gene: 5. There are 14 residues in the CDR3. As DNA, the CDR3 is TGTGCCAGCACCCAGGGGGGCCGCAATCAGCCCCAGCATTTT. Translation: CASTQGGRNQPQHF.

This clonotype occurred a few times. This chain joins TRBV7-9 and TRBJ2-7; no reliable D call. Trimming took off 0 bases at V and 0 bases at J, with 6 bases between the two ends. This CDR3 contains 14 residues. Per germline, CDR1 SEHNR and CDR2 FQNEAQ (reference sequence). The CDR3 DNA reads TGTGCCAGCAGCTTAGCGGCCAGCTCCTACGAGCAGTACTTC. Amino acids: CASSLAASSYEQYF.